Shown below are 31 T cell receptor beta chains from a single sample sequenced in a study of blood T cell repertoires in COVID-19. The table came from immunoSEQ multiplex PCR; TCRdb's copy has only in-frame clones and leaves some out. The data show 85,000 to 95,000 clones, about 91% seen once. Material: peripheral blood. Receptors originate from a man aged 60 to 69 with acute or convalescent COVID-19.

The genes are TRBV7-3 and TRBJ2-6; the D gene is possibly TRBD1 (5 bases). CDR3 size: 14 residues. Per the germline V gene, CDR1 is SGHTA and CDR2 is FQGTGA. The V gene lost 5 bases and the J gene lost 4 bases, with 9 bases spanning the gap. CDR3: CASSPRVGANVLTF. DNA for the CDR3: TGTGCCAGCAGCCCCAGGGTCGGGGCCAACGTCCTGACTTTC.

The table lists this clone with a count of one. The J gene is TRBJ1-4, the V gene TRBV18; D might be TRBD1 (6 bases). The CDR3 is made up of 13 amino acids. Trimming cost V 3 bases and J 7 bases, with 9 bases left between them. Germline loops: CDR1 KGHSH, CDR2 LQKENI. The CDR3 loop is CASSPDRSEKLFF. CDR3 nucleotide sequence: TGTGCCAGCTCACCTGACAGGTCTGAAAAACTGTTTTTT.

A few counts support this clone. The V call is TRBV4-2, the J call TRBJ2-7, with D possibly TRBD2 on 6 matching bases. The CDR3 is 14 amino acids. Trimming pared 4 bases from V and 7 bases from J, leaving 17 bases between. CDR1 and CDR2 (germline): LGHNA, YNFKEQ. The CDR3 DNA reads TGTGCCAGCAGCCCCTTTGGGACTTCGGGAGAGCAGTACTTC. Its protein is CASSPFGTSGEQYF.

The chain couples TRBV10-3 to TRBJ2-7, with 10 bases lining up with TRBD1. The CDR3 has 12 amino acids. Per germline, CDR1 ENHRY and CDR2 SYGVKD. The V segment lost 9 bases and the J segment 6 bases; nucleotides outside the gene matches: 5. CDR3 loop: CAITDRGGEQYF. The CDR3 region has the DNA TGTGCCATTACGGACAGGGGGGGCGAGCAGTACTTC.

The genes are TRBV19 and TRBJ1-6; a possible D gene is TRBD1 (5 bases). The ends were cut back, 7 bases at V and 9 bases at J, with 16 bases in the middle. Looked up from germline, CDR1 is LNHDA and CDR2 is SQIVND (reference sequence). The CDR3 length is 14 residues. The CDR3 region is CASTTLGAGSPLHF. The CDR3 bases are TGTGCCAGTACTACATTAGGGGCTGGTTCACCCCTCCACTTT.

This rearrangement joins TRBV20-1 to TRBJ2-5; possible D gene TRBD1, 6 bases. Deletions cut 6 bases from V and 5 bases from J, with 10 bases between. The germline gives CDR1 DFQATT, CDR2 SNEGSKA (reference sequence). This CDR3 contains 11 residues. Written as DNA, the CDR3 is TGCAGTGCGTTCAGGGGTGAGACCCAGTACTTC. Amino acid sequence: CSAFRGETQYF.

This chain uses TRBV5-1 with TRBJ2-7; TRBD2 aligns across 13 bases. V shed 4 bases, J shed 1 base, and the junction held 2 bases outside the gene matches. From germline, CDR1 is SGHRS and CDR2 YFSETQ. This CDR3 is built from 15 residues. This chain's CDR3 is CASSMGLAGSYEQYF. The CDR3 coding sequence is TGCGCCAGCAGCATGGGACTAGCGGGGTCCTACGAGCAGTACTTC. Drawing the rest from reference TRBV5-1 and TRBJ2-7, the complete variable domain is KAGVTQTPRYLIKTRGQQVTLSCSPISGHRSVSWYQQTPGQGLQFLFEYFSETQRNKGNFPGRFSGRQFSNSRSEMNVSTLELGDSALYLCASSMGLAGSYEQYFGPGTRLTVT.

This chain connects TRBV9 to TRBJ2-1; D is possibly TRBD1 (5 bases). V was trimmed by 3 bases and J by 5 bases, leaving 12 bases between them. Germline CDR1 reads SGDLS; CDR2 reads YYNGEE. The CDR3 covers 14 residues. This chain's CDR3 is CASSGTMWHNEQFF. The DNA for the CDR3 is TGTGCCAGCAGCGGGACAATGTGGCACAATGAGCAGTTCTTC.

The chain's CDR3 is CASSQTRDQPQHF. The CDR3 nucleotides are TGTGCCAGCAGCCAAACGAGGGATCAGCCCCAGCATTTT. V gene TRBV3-1 (or the pseudogene TRBV3-2) combines with J gene TRBJ1-5; D is uncertain. The CDR3 extends over 13 amino acids. The V gene's germline CDR1 is LGHDT and CDR2 YNNKEL (reference sequence). The V end was cut by 2 bases, the J end by 5 bases, with 7 bases between.

This chain joins TRBV24-1 and TRBJ2-7; 8 bases are a match to TRBD1. The CDR3 contains 15 residues. CDR1 and CDR2 (germline): KGHDR, SFDVKD. Trimming cost V 3 bases and J 1 base; bases outside gene matches: 4. The CDR3 region has the DNA TGTGCCACCAGTGATCGCAGGGGGCCGTCCTACGAGCAGTACTTC. Amino acids: CATSDRRGPSYEQYF.

This clone was picked up a small number of times. CDR3 residues: CASSETRQEAFF. The CDR3, as DNA: TGTGCCAGCAGTGAAACCCGACAGGAAGCTTTCTTT. The chain recombines TRBV6-1 with TRBJ1-1; D is possibly TRBD1 (5 bases). The CDR3 sequence is 12 residues long. Germline CDR1 reads MNHNS; CDR2 reads SASEGT. The germline V and J ends were trimmed by 2 bases and 8 bases, with 9 bases remaining between them.

V is TRBV5-8 and J is TRBJ2-1, with 7 nucleotides matching TRBD1. The V segment lost 0 bases and the J segment 4 bases; nucleotides outside the gene matches: 4. The CDR3 has 15 amino acids. CDR1 and CDR2 from the germline V gene are SGHTS and YDEGEE. The CDR3 coding sequence is TGTGCCAGCAGCTTGGGACAGGGAAGGTACAATGAGCAGTTCTTC. Protein sequence: CASSLGQGRYNEQFF.

This chain connects TRBV5-5 to TRBJ2-5; D might be TRBD2 (6 bases). Trimming took 3 bases from V and 9 from J, leaving 18 bases between them. The germline V gene has CDR1 SGHKS and CDR2 YYEKEE (reference sequence). This CDR3 is built from 14 residues. The CDR3 bases are TGTGCCAGCAGCTCCTTCCGGGACGGCGGGGCCCAGTACTTC. The encoded protein is CASSSFRDGGAQYF.

The chain combines TRBV3-1 (or the pseudogene TRBV3-2) with TRBJ2-7; 10 bases fit TRBD2. CDR1 and CDR2 from the germline V gene are LGHDT and YNNKEL (reference sequence). The J segment lost 0 bases and the V segment lost 4 bases, leaving 6 bases of the junction unmatched. This CDR3 is 16 amino acids long. CDR3 DNA sequence: TGTGCCAGCAGCCCCCTTGAGCGGGGGGGCTCCTACGAGCAGTACTTC. Protein: CASSPLERGGSYEQYF.

The CDR3, as DNA: TGTGCCAGCAGCTTGGCTGAGAACACTGAAGCTTTCTTT. Residues: CASSLAENTEAFF. V and J are TRBV7-9 and TRBJ1-1; D remains ambiguous. Deletions cut 3 bases from V and 1 base from J, with 6 bases between. This CDR3 is built from 13 residues. Germline V CDR1 and CDR2: SEHNR, FQNEAQ (reference sequence). Full variable domain (outside the CDR3, taken from reference TRBV7-9 and TRBJ1-1): DTGVSQNPRHKITKRGQNVTFRCDPISEHNRLYWYRQTLGQGPEFLTYFQNEAQLEKSRLLSDRFSAERPKGSFSTLEIQRTEQGDSAMYLCASSLAENTEAFFGQGTRLTVV.

This sequence joins TRBV18 and TRBJ1-4, with D possibly TRBD1 on 5 matching bases. The CDR3 has 16 amino acids. With 0 bases removed from V and 4 bases from J, the gap between germline ends came to 12 bases. Germline V gives CDR1 KGHSH, CDR2 LQKENI. CDR3 in DNA: TGTGCCAGCTCACCACCGGCGGCAGGGTTTAATGAAAAACTGTTTTTT. This gives the protein CASSPPAAGFNEKLFF.

This chain uses TRBV5-1 with TRBJ1-4, with no clear D. V shed 6 bases and J shed 0 bases, with 6 bases lying between them. Germline CDR1 SGHRS, CDR2 YFSETQ. The CDR3 has 13 amino acids. The CDR3 loop is CASKRSTNEKLFF. CDR3 DNA: TGCGCCAGCAAGCGCTCAACTAATGAAAAACTGTTTTTT.

This clone showed up just once. The chain combines TRBV30 with TRBJ1-1; TRBD1 matches 8 bases. The V gene end was trimmed by 3 bases and the J gene end by 1 base; junction bases not matched to a gene: 10. Per the germline V gene, CDR1 is GTSNPN and CDR2 is SVGIG (reference sequence). The CDR3 length is 16 residues. CDR3 in DNA: TGTGCCTGGAGGGGGAAAGGACAGGGAGGGAACACTGAAGCTTTCTTT. Translated: CAWRGKGQGGNTEAFF.

This clone was seen a few times. This chain joins TRBV5-1 and TRBJ2-1, with D perhaps matching TRBD1 (6 bases). The CDR3 is 15 amino acids. V was clipped by 0 bases and J by 2 bases, with 9 bases between them. Germline values: CDR1 SGHRS, CDR2 YFSETQ. In DNA form, the CDR3 reads TGCGCCAGCAGCTTGGCACAGGGACCCTACAATGAGCAGTTCTTC. Protein product: CASSLAQGPYNEQFF. Full variable domain (remainder filled in from reference TRBV5-1 and TRBJ2-1): KAGVTQTPRYLIKTRGQQVTLSCSPISGHRSVSWYQQTPGQGLQFLFEYFSETQRNKGNFPGRFSGRQFSNSRSEMNVSTLELGDSALYLCASSLAQGPYNEQFFGPGTRLTVL.

This clone was found once. The rearrangement links TRBV5-1 to TRBJ2-1, with TRBD1 matching over 9 bases. Trimming removed 0 bases from V and 9 bases from J; junction bases left unmatched: 7. Germline V gene lookup returns CDR1 SGHRS and CDR2 YFSETQ. The CDR3 spans 15 residues. CDR3: CASSLEGQGFGEQFF. The CDR3 DNA follows: TGCGCCAGCAGCTTGGAGGGACAGGGTTTCGGTGAGCAGTTCTTC.

This chain joins TRBV9 and TRBJ2-2, with D tentatively TRBD1 (6 bases). The CDR3 runs to 15 residues. V was clipped by 4 bases and J by 7 bases, with 17 bases between them. Germline assignment: CDR1 SGDLS and CDR2 YYNGEE. The CDR3 loop reads CASSTGQTLHGELFF. CDR3 DNA: TGTGCCAGCAGCACCGGACAGACGCTGCACGGGGAGCTGTTTTTT.

V and J are TRBV19 and TRBJ2-5, with D hard to call. Germline V gene sequence: CDR1 LNHDA, CDR2 SQIVND (reference sequence). The CDR3 totals 15 residues. V was pared by 4 bases and J by 4 bases, with 16 bases between. The CDR3 region has the DNA TGTGCCAGTAGTAAATACTCCAAAACCGGAGAGACCCAGTACTTC. Residues: CASSKYSKTGETQYF.

CDR3: CASVGVRAYEQYF. CDR3 nucleotides: TGTGCTAGTGTCGGTGTCAGGGCCTACGAGCAGTACTTC. The rearrangement links TRBV12-5 to TRBJ2-7, with D tentatively TRBD1 (5 bases). CDR1 and CDR2 from the germline V gene are LGHNT and FRNRAP. The CDR3 runs to 13 residues. Trimming shortened V by 7 bases and J by 2 bases, and 12 bases separated the two germline ends.

The chain combines TRBV7-9 with TRBJ1-2, with TRBD1 matching 10 bases. CDR1 is SEHNR and CDR2 is FQNEAQ in the germline V gene (reference sequence). Trimming at V came to 5 bases and at J to 6 bases, leaving 3 bases not matched to a gene. The CDR3 has 13 residues. For the CDR3, the DNA is TGTGCCAGCAGCACCGGGACAGGGGATGGCTACACCTTC. The encoded protein is CASSTGTGDGYTF.

The chain combines TRBV11-2 with TRBJ2-7, with 9 bases aligning to TRBD1. V lost 5 bases, J lost 4 bases, and 6 bases stayed unmatched. CDR3 length: 14 residues. Germline V gives CDR1 SGHAT, CDR2 FQNNGV. The CDR3 nucleotides read TGTGCCAGCAGCACAGGGGGCGTAATTTACGAGCAGTACTTC. Encoded protein: CASSTGGVIYEQYF.

This chain joins TRBV6-5 and TRBJ1-2, with a tentative D call TRBD1 (5 bases). Germline V gene sequence: CDR1 MNHEY, CDR2 SVGAGI. The CDR3 is 12 residues long. V was trimmed by 8 bases and J by 4 bases, leaving 11 bases between them. In DNA form, the CDR3 reads TGTGCCAGCGGGGCTCTTACCTATGGCTACACCTTC. It codes for CASGALTYGYTF.

This sequence joins TRBV5-5 and TRBJ2-7, with D hard to call. The CDR3 has 11 residues. V lost 3 bases to trimming and J lost 2 bases, with 3 bases between them. Germline-derived CDR1 and CDR2 are SGHKS and YYEKEE (reference sequence). CDR3: CASSSAYEQYF. The CDR3 DNA reads TGTGCCAGCAGCTCCGCCTACGAGCAGTACTTC.

A single count supports this clone. The chain recombines TRBV9 with TRBJ1-2, with D perhaps matching TRBD1 (6 bases). V lost 0 bases and J 3 bases, leaving 12 bases between the germline ends. Germline loops: CDR1 SGDLS, CDR2 YYNGEE. The CDR3 is 15 residues long. CDR3 amino acids: CASSVEIGGDYGYTF. CDR3 nucleotides: TGTGCCAGCAGCGTAGAGATAGGGGGGGACTATGGCTACACCTTC.

The CDR3 DNA sequence: TGTGCCAGCAGTTACTTGGGGCTAGGGAATTCACCCCTCCACTTT. Residues: CASSYLGLGNSPLHF. The chain combines TRBV6-5 with TRBJ1-6, with D perhaps TRBD1 (5 bases). The V and J ends lost 1 base and 7 bases respectively, with 11 bases between them. The CDR3 sequence is 15 residues long. In germline, CDR1 is MNHEY, CDR2 SVGAGI.

The genes are TRBV27 and TRBJ2-1, with 9 bases fitting TRBD2. With 4 bases clipped from V and 4 bases from J, the junction kept 8 bases outside the gene matches. The CDR3 length is 16 residues. Germline-derived CDR1 and CDR2 are MNHEY and SMNVEV (reference sequence). The CDR3: CASSSQPAGGYNEQFF. The CDR3 DNA follows: TGTGCCAGCAGTTCCCAGCCGGCGGGAGGGTACAATGAGCAGTTCTTC.

This chain uses TRBV2 with TRBJ2-3; tentatively, D is TRBD1 (5 bases). Trimming shortened V by 0 bases and J by 1 base, and 14 bases separated the two germline ends. The length of the CDR3 is 17 residues. Per the germline V gene, CDR1 is SNHLY and CDR2 is FYNNEI. The CDR3 region has the DNA TGTGCCAGCAGTGAAGCGGGAATGGGGCTAGGCACAGATACGCAGTATTTT. This codes for CASSEAGMGLGTDTQYF.